This T cell receptor beta chain originates from a study of blood T cell repertoires in COVID-19 (dated by TCRdb to about 2020). Some background on the complete study: Samples covering the acute and convalescent phases of COVID-19 were provided by collaborators in the United States, Italy and Spain. The material from the prospective study consisted of cDNA or gDNA derived from T cells, B-cell-depleted T cells, or PBMCs. Subjects who had been exposed to COVID-19, were actively infected with it, or had recovered from it provided the deeply sampled blood TCRbeta repertoires that made up the dataset. A freely available public database, intended as a resource for researchers studying the immune response to SARS-CoV-2, is where the repertoires were released. Samples came from the ongoing ImmuneRACE study (first 160 participants) plus 1,254 subjects from 6 global collaborators. A de-identified subject ID, COVID-19 status, age in years and sex were almost always included in the sample metadata. Where available, HLA class I and class II types were taken from metadata supplied by the sample provider and were not determined by assay-based typing. Summary of the overall study and its limitations: The amount of clinical and demographic metadata varied by source and participant and was provided uncurated.

The CDR3 numbers 14 residues from cysteine through phenylalanine. Only the CDR3 region is kept as DNA, spanning 42 bases read in frame from base 1. Collaborating institutions collected whole blood in K2EDTA tubes following their own protocols. For TCRbeta analysis, collaborators shipped samples as frozen whole blood, isolated PBMCs, or DNA extracted from either of those sample types. Concerning this clone: There is no known antigen for this receptor. The input lacks base qualities; no much larger clone sits a single base away.

TCRbeta CDR3 regions were amplified from genomic DNA using the immunoSEQ Assay, a bias-controlled multiplex PCR. The authors processed their data as follows. The number of nucleated cells in each sample was estimated from the amplification of reference gene primers within the assay. To quantify the absolute abundance of each unique TCRbeta CDR3 rearrangement, sequence reads were collapsed and filtered. For each sample, productive Simpson clonality was calculated as the square root of Simpson's diversity index across productive rearrangements. Drawn from immuneACCESS, this table holds only the in-frame rearrangements with V and J called that TCRdb kept. Clones are partly lost; checked studies trace under half to an unresolved V gene and leave the rest unexplained. The V and J calls and clone size were taken over from that table, and D and trimming were inferred from the DNA. Here the sample has some 97,000 clones; approximately 91% occur a single time. The top ten constitute 2% to 2.5% of the sample.

The sample taken for sequencing was peripheral blood. The rearranged segments are TRBV21-1 and TRBJ2-1; the table's D call of TRBD2 was not tested on the DNA. TRBV21-1 is tagged as a pseudogene. This TCR was recovered from a man aged 45-65 years with active COVID-19. The nucleotides read TGTGCCAGCACTGGGACTAGGCGATGGAAGGAGCAGTTCTTC. Its protein reads: CASTGTRRWKEQFF.